This T cell receptor (beta chain) was captured by sequencing in a study of CD49a tissue-resident CD8 T cells in human skin (TCRdb year 2017). Background on the whole study: Tissue-resident memory CD8+ T cell subsets in human skin, defined by CD49a, CD69 and CD103 expression, were examined in the study.

About this clone: Its antigen remains unidentified. No base qualities exist here, and no much larger clone lies one base off it.

For five healthy donors, CD8+ T cells were sorted from blood, dermis and epidermis, and the TCR beta CDR3 regions of these cells were analysed. Both blood and skin samples were provided by each TCR-sequenced donor, and all TCR-sequenced donors were healthy individuals. Sorting was used to isolate CD8+ T cell populations prior to TCR beta sequencing. Before T cell analysis, skin was split into dermal and epidermal compartments. The CDR3 contains 13 residues, cysteine and phenylalanine counted. Only CDR3 DNA remains: 39 bases, in frame from the first base. The CDR1 and CDR2 encoded by the germline V gene (reference sequence) are LNHDA and SQIVND. Trimming at the junction amounts to 5 bases on V and 4 bases on J, and the germline ends lie 9 bases apart. Library preparation used the immunoSEQ multiplex PCR assay. The authors' analysis ran thus. Frequencies of TCR V beta family usage were compared among the sorted CD8+ T cell populations from blood, dermis and epidermis. Not all clones reach the TCRdb copy of this immuneACCESS table, which keeps in-frame sequences only. Checked studies attribute under half of the gap to unresolved V genes and leave the rest unexplained. V, J and clone size are taken as reported in that table, and D and trimming were inferred from the DNA itself. This sample is represented by more than 450 clones; roughly 65% of them were singletons. Of the sample, 20% to 25% falls within the top ten clones.

The rearranged segments are TRBV19 and TRBJ2-1; no D gene can be assigned with confidence. The sequence was collected from a human donor in good health. The sequenced sample consisted of CD103- CD8+ T cells sorted from skin dermis. The CDR3 is CASSPVLYNEQFF. The DNA sequence is given as TGTGCCAGTAGTCCGGTGCTATACAATGAGCAGTTCTTC.